Following are 8 T cell receptor beta chains from one sample sequenced in a study of blood T cell repertoires in COVID-19. The assay was immunoSEQ multiplex PCR, and TCRdb's table has in-frame clones only and misses some. The repertoire consists of 140,000 to 150,000 clones, with 88% occurring once and the leading ten covering 2.3%. The sample consisted of peripheral blood. The receptors stem from a human donor in a cohort sampled during active COVID-19.

V usage is TRBV11-2 and J usage is TRBJ2-7; TRBD2 aligns across 7 bases. This CDR3 has 14 residues. CDR1 SGHAT and CDR2 FQNNGV come from the germline V gene. V lost 1 base, J lost 7 bases, and 7 bases stayed unmatched. The CDR3 sequence: CASSLASGPLEQYF. CDR3 in DNA: TGTGCCAGCAGCTTAGCTAGCGGTCCCTTAGAGCAGTACTTC.

The chain links TRBV6-6 to TRBJ2-7; 9 bases line up with TRBD2. The germline V gene encodes CDR1 MNHNY and CDR2 SVGAGI (reference sequence). The CDR3 contains 15 residues. With 6 bases clipped from V and 4 bases from J, the junction kept 10 bases outside the gene matches. The CDR3 sequence: CASRAPGLASYEQYF. The CDR3 DNA is TGTGCCAGCAGAGCCCCGGGACTAGCATCATACGAGCAGTACTTC.

J is TRBJ2-3 and V is TRBV7-8, with 7 bases fitting TRBD1. Germline lookup yields CDR1 SGHVS and CDR2 FQNEAQ. V was pared by 3 bases and J by 3 bases, with 3 bases of the junction left unmatched. The CDR3 sequence is 14 residues long. The CDR3 here is CASSLTGRTDTQYF. The CDR3 coding sequence is TGTGCCAGCAGCTTGACAGGGAGAACAGATACGCAGTATTTT.

The J gene is TRBJ2-7, the V gene TRBV29-1; tentative D call: TRBD1 (7 bases). The CDR3 extends over 14 amino acids. With 0 bases removed from V and 5 bases from J, the gap between germline ends came to 14 bases. CDR1 and CDR2 (germline): SQVTM, ANQGSEA. The CDR3 nucleotides are TGCAGCGTTGAAGATGGGCAGGGGGGAGACGAGCAGTACTTC. Translation gives CSVEDGQGGDEQYF.

The chain couples TRBV11-1 to TRBJ2-3; tentatively, D is TRBD1 (5 bases). Trimming removed 5 bases at V and 1 base at J, with 16 bases between. The CDR3 length is 16 residues. Germline V gene lookup returns CDR1 SGHAT and CDR2 FQDESV (reference sequence). CDR3 protein: CASSQQSDSRTDTQYF. The CDR3, as DNA: TGTGCCAGCAGCCAACAGAGTGACAGCCGCACAGATACGCAGTATTTT. The whole variable domain, remainder taken from reference TRBV11-1 and TRBJ2-3, is EAEVAQSPRYKITEKSQAVAFWCDPISGHATLYWYRQILGQGPELLVQFQDESVVDDSQLPKDRFSAERLKGVDSTLKIQPAELGDSAMYLCASSQQSDSRTDTQYFGPGTRLTVL.

This clone occurred once. The rearrangement links TRBV28 to TRBJ2-3, with 12 nucleotides matching TRBD2. After removal of 8 bases from V and 1 base from J, the junction contained 13 bases not matched to a gene. This CDR3 comprises 18 residues. Germline assignment: CDR1 MDHEN and CDR2 SYDVKM. CDR3 coding DNA: TGTGCCAGCGAGCTAGCGGGAGGGCTTTCGAGCGGCACAGATACGCAGTATTTT. Translated, it gives CASELAGGLSSGTDTQYF.

This chain uses TRBV6-4 with TRBJ1-1, with TRBD1 as a possible D gene (5 bases). V lost 6 bases and J 4 bases, leaving 18 bases between the germline ends. The CDR3 spans 15 residues. Germline assignment: CDR1 MRHNA and CDR2 SNTAGT. The DNA for the CDR3 is TGTGCCAGCAGGAGAGAACATAGGGGCGGCACTGAAGCTTTCTTT. It codes for CASRREHRGGTEAFF.

The chain has TRBV19 and TRBJ1-4; TRBD1 might be the D (6 bases). The V and J ends lost 3 bases and 7 bases respectively, with 15 bases between them. Germline loops: CDR1 LNHDA, CDR2 SQIVND (reference sequence). The CDR3 consists of 15 residues. The CDR3 DNA is TGTGCCAGTAGTATGGTCGGACAGTGGAGTGAAAAACTGTTTTTT. It codes for CASSMVGQWSEKLFF.